The 2 T cell receptor beta chains in this list originate from one sample, sequenced in a study of OX40 agonist ivuxolimab in advanced cancers. Receptor libraries were prepared by the immunoSEQ multiplex PCR assay. The table was pulled from immuneACCESS by TCRdb, which kept in-frame rearrangements only. Such tables lose some clones; where checked, under half of the loss comes from unresolved V genes, and the rest has no known cause. The sample table records tens of thousands of clones; less than 95% of these occur just once. 14% of the sample goes to the ten largest clones. The sequencing here drew on CD4+ or CD8+ T cells sorted from blood, taken in a trial of the OX40 agonist ivuxolimab. The receptors originated from an adult with an advanced solid tumor such as melanoma, head and neck, liver or kidney cancer.

CDR3 in DNA: TGTGCCAGCAGAACAGGGGCCTTAAACACCATATATTTT. Residues: CASRTGALNTIYF. The rearrangement uses TRBV6-5 and TRBJ1-3; 7 positions agree with TRBD1. Germline CDR1 reads MNHEY; CDR2 reads SVGAGI. The V segment lost 6 bases and the J segment 6 bases; nucleotides outside the gene matches: 5. This CDR3 is 13 amino acids long.

The rearrangement links TRBV4-1 to TRBJ2-5, with a weak D call TRBD1 (5 bases). The CDR3 loop spans 16 amino acids. The germline gives CDR1 MGHRA, CDR2 YSYEKL. V lost 6 bases and J lost 1, with 18 bases in between. The DNA for the CDR3 is TGCGCCAGCAGTCTTAGACAGACACCCCTCCAAGAGACCCAGTACTTC. Residues: CASSLRQTPLQETQYF.